These 2 T cell receptor beta chains were sequenced from one sample in a study of T-cell reconstitution after alpha-beta-depleted transplantation in children. A library of TCRbeta sequences, prepared with unique molecular identifiers, was generated. Via MiXCR, TCRdb re-called the PCR reads, giving one row per CDR3 protein. The profile shows hundreds of thousands of distinct CDR3 sequences, roughly 15% of them singletons. The sample consisted of PBMCs from the stem cell graft donor, taken from the stem cell graft. These receptors were obtained from a human donor who donated a stem cell graft to a child with acute myeloid leukemia.

The CDR3: CASSHSGTEAFF. CDR3 DNA: TGCGCCAGCAGTCATTCAGGGACTGAAGCTTTCTTT. This chain joins TRBV4-1 and TRBJ1-1; weak D call: TRBD1 (5 bases). Germline V gene data show CDR1 as MGHRA and CDR2 as YSYEKL. The length of the CDR3 is 12 residues. V lost 6 bases and J lost 5, with 10 bases in between.

V is TRBV30 and J is TRBJ2-1, with 8 bases fitting TRBD2. The V and J ends lost 3 bases and 12 bases, in that order; junction bases with no gene match: 10. The germline V gene encodes CDR1 GTSNPN and CDR2 SVGIG (reference sequence). The CDR3 runs to 13 residues. CDR3 amino acids: CAWSNIGTSWQFF. As DNA, the CDR3 is TGTGCCTGGAGCAATATCGGGACTAGTTGGCAGTTCTTC.